The source of this TCR beta chain is a study of graft-versus-host responses after intestinal transplantation. Sequenced by immunoSEQ multiplex PCR; TCRdb stores in-frame clones only, minus some. The sample consists of 84,000 or so clones, roughly 80% of them appearing once. The length of the CDR3 is 12 residues. Germline V gene lookup returns CDR1 SQVTM and CDR2 ANQGSEA. The V gene lost 2 bases and the J gene lost 4 bases, with 9 bases spanning the gap. This clone was counted a few times. Its antigen is unidentified. This sequence joins TRBV29-1 and TRBJ2-7; tentative D call: TRBD1 (5 bases). The sequencing here drew on unstimulated CD4+ T cells sorted from spleen or lymph node cells, taken before intestinal transplant. The source is a human donor who received an intestinal transplant. DNA of the CDR3: TGCAGCGTTGAACAGGGTGGATACGAGCAGTACTTC. Amino acid sequence: CSVEQGGYEQYF.